This T cell receptor (beta chain) stems from a study of T cell repertoires in cytomegalovirus infection. Study-level results: CMV-specific TCR beta clonotypes restricted by HLA-C were the ones dominating the ex vivo response.

TCRdb itself ran the reads through MiXCR, one entry per CDR3 protein. Counted here are 110,000 or so distinct CDR3 sequences, under 30% occurring once; the ten biggest clones make up about 81%. With respect to this clonotype: Its antigen remains unknown.

CDR3 length: 14 residues. Germline CDR1 SGHDT, CDR2 YYEEEE. Trimming shortened V by 4 bases and J by 8 bases, and 17 bases separated the two germline ends. The material sequenced was CD8+ T cells from cultured PBMCs, taken from culture after CMV antigen stimulation. The sequence came from a human donor in good health (CMV status not recorded). Some clones in this sample may be carry-over from other donors' samples. The chain uses TRBV5-6 and TRBJ2-3; maybe TRBD1 (5 bases). CDR3 DNA sequence: TGTGCCAGCAGCGTCCCTCAGGGTCCGGGTACGCAGTATTTT. Its translation: CASSVPQGPGTQYF.